Shown below are 20 T cell receptor beta chains from a single sample sequenced in a study of identical twins. One entry per CDR3 protein, called by TCRdb with MiXCR from the 5' RACE reads. The table lists more than 600,000 distinct CDR3 sequences, around a sixth of them singletons. The sample also formed part of further work on T cells expressing NK-cell markers.

The specimen sequenced was PBMCs. Receptors originate from a woman in her late teens or twenties in good health.

This rearrangement joins TRBV9 to TRBJ2-3; 9 bases match TRBD2. The CDR3 is 17 residues long. Trimming removed 0 bases from V and 1 base from J; junction bases left unmatched: 6. Germline V gene lookup returns CDR1 SGDLS and CDR2 YYNGEE. The CDR3, as DNA: TGTGCCAGCAGCGTAGGGGGGACTAGCCCCCGCACAGATACGCAGTATTTT. Translation gives CASSVGGTSPRTDTQYF.

This clonotype came up a few times. J is TRBJ2-3 and V is TRBV7-9, with 7 bases aligning to TRBD2. The CDR3 covers 13 residues. Germline V gene data show CDR1 as SEHNR and CDR2 as FQNEAQ (reference sequence). The J segment lost 7 bases and the V segment lost 4 bases, leaving 5 bases of the junction unmatched. The CDR3 region is CASSSSSGNTQYF. In DNA, the CDR3 is TGTGCCAGCAGCTCTTCTAGCGGTAATACGCAGTATTTT.

This clonotype has just a few counts. This sequence joins TRBV7-9 and TRBJ2-2; 8 positions agree with TRBD2. Looked up from germline, CDR1 is SEHNR and CDR2 is FQNEAQ (reference sequence). With V trimmed by 3 bases and J by 3 bases, 3 bases remained unmatched. This CDR3 has 15 residues. For the CDR3, the DNA is TGTGCCAGCAGCTTTGGTAGCGGGGACACCGGGGAGCTGTTTTTT. Protein product: CASSFGSGDTGELFF. Variable domain in full (rest from reference TRBV7-9 and TRBJ2-2): DTGVSQNPRHKITKRGQNVTFRCDPISEHNRLYWYRQTLGQGPEFLTYFQNEAQLEKSRLLSDRFSAERPKGSFSTLEIQRTEQGDSAMYLCASSFGSGDTGELFFGEGSRLTVL.

The rearrangement links TRBV29-1 to TRBJ2-7; D is possibly TRBD1 (6 bases). V shed 2 bases and J shed 2 bases, with 13 bases lying between them. There are 14 residues in the CDR3. Per germline, CDR1 SQVTM and CDR2 ANQGSEA. The CDR3 region has the DNA TGCAGCGTTGAACGGACAGACTCAGCCTACGAGCAGTACTTC. Amino acids: CSVERTDSAYEQYF.

This clonotype was found a few times. The chain is built from TRBV2 and TRBJ2-1, with D unresolved. Per germline, CDR1 SNHLY and CDR2 FYNNEI. The CDR3 totals 13 residues. The V and J ends lost 0 bases and 6 bases respectively, with 6 bases between them. The CDR3 DNA reads as TGTGCCAGCAGTGAAGCCGTGGGCAATGAGCAGTTCTTC. Amino acid sequence: CASSEAVGNEQFF.

The V and J genes are TRBV7-2 and TRBJ1-2; D gene unclear. Deletions cut 1 base from V and 0 bases from J, with 12 bases between. Germline CDR1 SGHTA, CDR2 FQGNSA. The CDR3 has 16 residues. The CDR3 reads CASSLDGTVSNYGYTF. The CDR3 bases are TGTGCCAGCAGCTTAGACGGCACAGTGTCTAACTATGGCTACACCTTC.

The chain links TRBV3-1 to TRBJ1-5; the match to TRBD1 covers 7 bases. Germline CDR1 LGHDT, CDR2 YNNKEL (reference sequence). The CDR3 length is 15 residues. V lost 0 bases and J lost 1; bases outside the gene matches: 0. The CDR3 sequence: CASSQETGSNQPQHF. The DNA of the CDR3 is TGTGCCAGCAGCCAAGAGACAGGGAGCAATCAGCCCCAGCATTTT. Supplemented by reference TRBV3-1 and TRBJ1-5, the full variable domain reads DTAVSQTPKYLVTQMGNDKSIKCEQNLGHDTMYWYKQDSKKFLKIMFSYNNKELIINETVPNRFSPKSPDKAHLNLHINSLELGDSAVYFCASSQETGSNQPQHFGDGTRLSIL.

This clonotype turned up a few times. The V and J genes are TRBV7-9 and TRBJ2-2; 8 bases line up with TRBD2. The CDR3 runs to 14 residues. J was trimmed by 7 bases and V by 3 bases; bases with no gene match: 4. CDR1 and CDR2 (germline): SEHNR, FQNEAQ (reference sequence). Here the CDR3 reads CASSFTRGVGELFF. In DNA, the CDR3 is TGTGCCAGCAGCTTCACGCGGGGGGTCGGGGAGCTGTTTTTT.

The chain couples TRBV7-2 to TRBJ1-1; D remains ambiguous. There are 14 residues in the CDR3. V was trimmed by 3 bases and J by 2 bases, leaving 10 bases between them. The germline CDR1 and CDR2 sequences are SGHTA and FQGNSA. Here the CDR3 DNA reads TGTGCCAGCAGCTTGGACGGATACAACACTGAAGCTTTCTTT. Its translation is CASSLDGYNTEAFF.

The chain carries TRBV6-2 or TRBV6-3 and TRBJ2-1; no reliable D call. Trimming cost V 0 bases and J 2 bases, with 11 bases left between them. Germline V gene data show CDR1 as MNHEY and CDR2 as SVGEGT. CDR3 length: 16 amino acids. The CDR3 DNA reads TGTGCCAGCAGTTACTCGCCTAGACGAGCCTACAATGAGCAGTTCTTC. Amino acid sequence: CASSYSPRRAYNEQFF.

The rearrangement joins TRBV12-3 or TRBV12-4 to TRBJ2-6, with 8 bases that match TRBD2. J lost 4 bases, V lost 11 bases, and 22 bases had no gene match. The CDR3 is 19 amino acids. The CDR3: CAFCLYIPGLAAGANVLTF. As DNA, the CDR3 is TGTGCCTTCTGTTTATATATCCCCGGACTAGCCGCGGGGGCCAACGTCCTGACTTTC.

The V gene is TRBV28, the J gene TRBJ2-7; D is uncertain. Germline CDR1 and CDR2: MDHEN and SYDVKM. The CDR3 is made up of 14 amino acids. V gave up 5 bases and J gave up 3 bases, with 14 bases separating them. Here the CDR3 reads CASSKGYGYYEQYF. In DNA, the CDR3 is TGTGCCAGCAGTAAAGGGTATGGATACTACGAGCAGTACTTC.

This clonotype occurred many times. This chain links TRBV12-3 or TRBV12-4 with TRBJ1-1; D gene uncertain. The V end was cut by 5 bases, the J end by 0 bases, with 13 bases between. The CDR3 has 15 amino acids. The DNA of the CDR3 is TGTGCCAGCAGTCCCCGCAGTGAGATGAACACTGAAGCTTTCTTT. The encoded protein is CASSPRSEMNTEAFF.

The rearrangement links TRBV28 to TRBJ2-6, with a weak D call TRBD1 (5 bases). Trimming stripped 5 bases from V and 2 bases from J, with 10 bases between. CDR3 length equals 15 residues. CDR1 is MDHEN and CDR2 is SYDVKM in the germline V gene. CDR3 sequence (DNA): TGTGCCAGCAGTCTCAGGGTAACTGGGGCCAACGTCCTGACTTTC. Translated: CASSLRVTGANVLTF. Combining the CDR3 with reference TRBV28 and TRBJ2-6 gives the whole variable domain DVKVTQSSRYLVKRTGEKVFLECVQDMDHENMFWYRQDPGLGLRLIYFSYDVKMKEKGDIPEGYSVSREKKERFSLILESASTNQTSMYLCASSLRVTGANVLTFGAGSRLTVL.

The gene calls are TRBV20-1 and TRBJ2-1, with D maybe TRBD2 (5 bases). V was pared by 5 bases and J by 9 bases, with 29 bases between. The CDR3 extends over 17 amino acids. Germline-derived CDR1 and CDR2 are DFQATT and SNEGSKA (reference sequence). The DNA of the CDR3 is TGCAGTGCTCCGAGGGCTAGCAGCGGTAAGATGTGGCGTGAGCAGTTCTTC. It yields the protein CSAPRASSGKMWREQFF.

The V gene is TRBV5-1, the J gene TRBJ2-1; D possibly corresponds to TRBD2 (5 bases). The germline V and J ends were trimmed by 1 base and 10 bases, with 12 bases remaining between them. Per germline, CDR1 SGHRS and CDR2 YFSETQ. The CDR3 length is 13 residues. In DNA, the CDR3 is TGCGCCAGCAGCTTGCTGCGGGCCGACGAGCAGTTCTTC. Amino acids: CASSLLRADEQFF. Complete variable domain (other parts from reference TRBV5-1 and TRBJ2-1): KAGVTQTPRYLIKTRGQQVTLSCSPISGHRSVSWYQQTPGQGLQFLFEYFSETQRNKGNFPGRFSGRQFSNSRSEMNVSTLELGDSALYLCASSLLRADEQFFGPGTRLTVL.

In this sample, this clonotype turned up a few times. The rearrangement uses TRBV6-1 and TRBJ2-1; no definite D call. Germline values: CDR1 MNHNS, CDR2 SASEGT. V was cut by 6 bases and J by 8 bases, with 17 bases left in between. This CDR3 is built from 14 residues. CDR3 sequence: CASSPVSIDDEQFF. As DNA, the CDR3 is TGTGCCAGCAGCCCCGTGAGCATTGACGATGAGCAGTTCTTC.

V gene TRBV6-1 combines with J gene TRBJ1-2; possibly TRBD1 for D (6 bases). Germline V gives CDR1 MNHNS, CDR2 SASEGT. V shed 6 bases and J shed 0 bases, with 17 bases lying between them. The CDR3 consists of 16 residues. CDR3 bases: TGTGCCAGCAGCGGTACAGGGTACCGAACTAACTATGGCTACACCTTC. Encoded protein: CASSGTGYRTNYGYTF.

This clonotype was seen a handful of times. The chain links TRBV29-1 to TRBJ2-6; the match to TRBD1 covers 11 bases. CDR1 SQVTM and CDR2 ANQGSEA come from the germline V gene. The ends lost 5 bases at V and 4 bases at J; junction bases unmatched: 10. This CDR3 has 17 residues. The CDR3 is CSVMDRGPRRGANVLTF. DNA of the CDR3: TGCAGCGTTATGGACAGGGGGCCTCGTCGAGGGGCCAACGTCCTGACTTTC.

V and J are TRBV7-2 and TRBJ1-5; a weak D match, TRBD1 (6 bases). The CDR3 is made up of 15 amino acids. The V end lost 5 bases, the J end lost 4 bases, and 15 bases lay between the germline ends. Per the germline V gene, CDR1 is SGHTA and CDR2 is FQGNSA. The CDR3 sequence is CASSQGTRENQPQHF. CDR3 DNA: TGTGCCAGCAGCCAAGGGACAAGGGAGAATCAGCCCCAGCATTTT.